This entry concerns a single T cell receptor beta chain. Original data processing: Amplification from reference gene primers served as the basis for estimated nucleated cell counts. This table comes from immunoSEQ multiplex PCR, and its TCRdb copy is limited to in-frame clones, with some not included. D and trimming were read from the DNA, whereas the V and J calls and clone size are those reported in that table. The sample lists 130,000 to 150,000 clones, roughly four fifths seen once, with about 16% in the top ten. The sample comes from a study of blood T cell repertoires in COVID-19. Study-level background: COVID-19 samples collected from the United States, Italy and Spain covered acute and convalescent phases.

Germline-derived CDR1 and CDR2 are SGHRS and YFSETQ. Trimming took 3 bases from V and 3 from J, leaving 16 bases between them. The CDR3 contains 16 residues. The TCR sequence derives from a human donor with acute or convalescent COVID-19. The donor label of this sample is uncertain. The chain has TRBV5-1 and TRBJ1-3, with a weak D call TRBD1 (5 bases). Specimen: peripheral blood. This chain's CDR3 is CASSSGTSTLGNTIYF. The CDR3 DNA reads TGCGCCAGCAGCTCCGGGACTTCTACCCTTGGAAACACCATATATTTT.